This TCR beta chain comes out of a study of shared clonotypes between healthy human individuals. Study at large: Aged between 18 and 49, the donors were two women and a few men.

Only in-frame clones appear in the TCRdb table, and some are missing; sequencing was by immunoSEQ multiplex PCR. The sample lists about 2,200,000 clones, 93% occurring once. This clone was found once. Its target is unknown. CDR1 and CDR2 from the germline V gene are MNHEY and SVGAGI. V lost 6 bases to trimming and J lost 9 bases, with 18 bases between them. The CDR3 is made up of 15 amino acids. Only CD45RO-negative cells positively selected for CCR7 counted as naive CD8 cells, so terminally differentiated effector memory CD45RA+ cells were excluded. Broader study findings: Among a few donors, roughly 5% of naive CD4 clonotypes were found in common.

This TCR derives from a man between 18 and 35 years old in good health. Some clones in this sample may be carry-over from other donors' samples. V usage is TRBV6-5 and J usage is TRBJ1-6; a possible D gene is TRBD1 (6 bases). Sequencing was done on a sample of naive CD8+ T cells from PBMCs. CDR3 DNA: TGTGCCAGCAGATTTACCGGGACATCGGCTTCACCCCTCCACTTT. Its protein is CASRFTGTSASPLHF.